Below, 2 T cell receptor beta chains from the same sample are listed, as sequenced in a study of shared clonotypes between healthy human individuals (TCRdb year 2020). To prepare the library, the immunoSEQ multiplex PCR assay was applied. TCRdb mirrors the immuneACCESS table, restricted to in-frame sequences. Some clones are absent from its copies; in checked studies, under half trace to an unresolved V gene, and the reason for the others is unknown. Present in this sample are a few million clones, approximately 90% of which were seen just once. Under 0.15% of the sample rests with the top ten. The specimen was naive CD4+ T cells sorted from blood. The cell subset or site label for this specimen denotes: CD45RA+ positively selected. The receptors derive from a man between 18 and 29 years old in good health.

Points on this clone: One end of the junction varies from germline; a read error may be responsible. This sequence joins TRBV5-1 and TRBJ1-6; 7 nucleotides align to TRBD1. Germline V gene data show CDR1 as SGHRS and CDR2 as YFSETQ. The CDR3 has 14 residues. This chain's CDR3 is CASSFGTANSLLHF. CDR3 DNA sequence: TGCGCCAGCAGCTTCGGGACAGCCAATTCACTCCTCCACTTT.

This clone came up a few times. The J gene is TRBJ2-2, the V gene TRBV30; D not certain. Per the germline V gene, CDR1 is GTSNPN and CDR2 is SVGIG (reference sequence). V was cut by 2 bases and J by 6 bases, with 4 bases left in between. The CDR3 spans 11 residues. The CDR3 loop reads CAWSRPGELFF. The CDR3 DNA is TGTGCCTGGAGTAGACCCGGGGAGCTGTTTTTT.